This is a list of T cell receptor beta chains from one sample in a study of T cell responses to AZD1222 COVID-19 vaccine. Method: immunoSEQ multiplex PCR; TCRdb's copy keeps in-frame clones and lacks some. The sample shows 100,000 to 150,000 clones, roughly 90% of them seen only once. The specimen comprised peripheral blood, sampled on day 0 of AZD1222 vaccination. The receptors originated from an adult in good health. CDR3s include the opening cysteine and the closing phenylalanine or tryptophan. The order of the fields is J gene, D gene, clone size, V gene, CDR3 protein, CDR3 DNA. A D gene is named only where the DNA matches it firmly. Clone size is given for some rows only: seen once, a few or many times, or a class if the clone is expanded.

TRBJ1-3 NA NA TRBV25-1 CASSLRGNTIYF TGTGCCAGCAGTCTCCGGGGGAACACCATATATTTT
TRBJ1-2 TRBD1 NA TRBV19 CASSPQGVRDGYTF TGTGCCAGTAGTCCTCAGGGGGTGAGGGATGGCTACACCTTC
TRBJ2-3 NA NA TRBV5-4 CASSSRERSPTDTQYF TGTGCCAGCAGCAGCAGGGAGAGGTCTCCCACAGATACGCAGTATTTT
TRBJ1-5 NA NA TRBV29-1 CSVAWGAGQPQHF TGCAGCGTTGCATGGGGTGCGGGTCAGCCCCAGCATTTT
TRBJ2-3 NA NA TRBV15 CATSRGDHSTDTQYF TGTGCCACCAGCAGAGGGGACCATAGCACAGATACGCAGTATTTT
TRBJ1-6 NA NA TRBV4-2 CASSQDGDSPLHF TGTGCCAGCAGCCAAGATGGGGATTCACCCCTCCACTTT
TRBJ1-6 NA NA TRBV3-1/TRBV3-2 CASSPLSPNSYNSPLHF TGTGCCAGCAGCCCACTGAGTCCGAACTCCTATAATTCACCCCTCCACTTT
TRBJ2-5 NA NA TRBV19 CASSRTSQETQYF TGTGCCAGTAGTAGGACGTCGCAAGAGACCCAGTACTTC
TRBJ2-3 TRBD1 NA TRBV9 CASSVGGGETDTQYF TGTGCCAGCAGCGTAGGAGGGGGCGAAACAGATACGCAGTATTTT
TRBJ2-5 NA NA TRBV7-2 CASSPGRQTQYF TGTGCCAGCAGCCCTGGCCGACAGACCCAGTACTTC
TRBJ2-2 TRBD1 NA TRBV10-3 CAISRTGPSTGELFF TGTGCCATCAGTCGGACAGGGCCGAGCACCGGGGAGCTGTTTTTT
TRBJ1-2 TRBD1 NA TRBV14 CASSQPGQGKYGYTF TGTGCCAGCAGCCAACCGGGACAGGGCAAATATGGCTACACCTTC
TRBJ2-1 TRBD2 NA TRBV6-4 CASSQFGTSGDDEQFF TGTGCCAGCAGTCAATTTGGGACTAGCGGGGATGATGAGCAGTTCTTC
TRBJ2-1 TRBD1 NA TRBV7-2 CASSLTGGQGRYNEQFF TGTGCCAGCAGCCTTACGGGGGGACAGGGGCGCTACAATGAGCAGTTCTTC
TRBJ2-5 NA NA TRBV3-1/TRBV3-2 CASSQDSVGLYF TGTGCCAGCAGCCAAGATTCCGTTGGTCTGTACTTC
TRBJ1-1 TRBD1 NA TRBV29-1 CSFAPGTGEAFF TGCAGCTTCGCCCCCGGGACAGGTGAAGCTTTCTTT
TRBJ1-2 TRBD1 NA TRBV16 CASSQSGTGKGYTF TGTGCCAGCAGCCAATCTGGGACAGGGAAAGGCTACACCTTC
TRBJ1-5 NA few TRBV23-1 CASSHVGGAVNQPQHF TGCGCCAGCAGTCATGTGGGGGGCGCAGTCAATCAGCCCCAGCATTTT
TRBJ1-3 NA NA TRBV4-1 CASSPTNGGSGNTIYF TGCGCCAGCAGCCCTACCAATGGGGGATCTGGAAACACCATATATTTT
TRBJ1-3 NA NA TRBV9 CASSTTDTAPGNTIYF TGTGCCAGCAGTACAACCGACACGGCCCCTGGAAACACCATATATTTT
TRBJ2-7 TRBD1 once TRBV28 CASSLDLLGGRSSYEQYF TGTGCCAGCAGTTTAGACCTACTAGGGGGCCGCTCCTCCTACGAGCAGTACTTC
TRBJ1-2 NA few TRBV6-1 CASSEVAGVEGGGYTF TGTGCCAGCAGTGAGGTAGCAGGAGTGGAAGGAGGTGGCTACACCTTC
TRBJ1-5 NA NA TRBV19 CASSISAVNSNQPQHF TGTGCCAGTAGTATATCGGCAGTGAATAGCAATCAGCCCCAGCATTTT
TRBJ2-3 TRBD2 NA TRBV5-1 CASSDLSGGTDTQYF TGCGCCAGCAGCGACCTTAGCGGGGGCACAGATACGCAGTATTTT
TRBJ1-5 NA NA TRBV14 CASSQPKGGNQPQHF TGTGCCAGCAGCCAACCCAAGGGCGGTAATCAGCCCCAGCATTTT
TRBJ2-7 NA NA TRBV7-3 CASSLDGSSYEQYF TGTGCCAGCAGCTTAGACGGGAGTTCCTACGAGCAGTACTTC
TRBJ1-1 NA NA TRBV19 CASSRRQPIGNEAFF TGTGCCAGTAGTAGACGACAGCCCATTGGGAATGAAGCTTTCTTT
TRBJ1-3 TRBD1 NA TRBV28 CASSLKGTGISGNTIYF TGTGCCAGCAGTTTAAAAGGGACAGGTATCTCTGGAAACACCATATATTTT